This paragraph covers one T cell receptor (beta chain) sequence. This sample is part of a study of control samples from healthy donors and cancer patients. Method: immunoSEQ multiplex PCR; TCRdb's copy keeps in-frame clones and lacks some. The sample lists over 100,000 clones; around nine tenths were seen once. This CDR3 is 16 amino acids long. Per germline, CDR1 SEHNR and CDR2 FQNEAQ (reference sequence). The trim removed 6 bases at V and 6 bases at J, leaving 11 bases unmatched. This clonotype was sampled from a man in his forties or fifties in good health. This sequence joins TRBV7-9 and TRBJ2-2, with TRBD1 matching over 9 bases. The sequencing input was blood. The CDR3, as DNA: TGTGCCAGCAGTCCTTCAGGGACAGGGCTGGCCGGGGAGCTGTTTTTT. Translating gives CASSPSGTGLAGELFF.